This T cell receptor gamma chain is from a study of gammadelta T cells in human blood. Study-wide findings and caveats: Right after birth, innate γδ T cells reportedly expanded polyclonally after microbial exposure.

This clone is large. Its specificity is unknown. TCRdb re-called clones from the RT-PCR reads via CATT. In all, the sample yields roughly 100 gamma-chain clones. Trimming cost V 4 bases and J 8 bases; bases outside gene matches: 14. The CDR3 runs to 18 residues. Germline assignment: CDR1 GITISATS and CDR2 ISYDGTV (reference sequence). Sequencing was carried out using non-Vgamma9Vdelta2 gamma-delta T cells from infant blood. This TCR derives from a human donor. This chain uses TRGV9 with TRGJP. The CDR3 sequence: CALWDHLSVKLGKKIKVF. CDR3 bases: TGTGCCTTGTGGGATCATCTGTCGGTGAAGTTGGGCAAAAAAATCAAGGTATTT.